This T cell receptor beta chain was sequenced during a study of PD-1 blockade in classical Hodgkin lymphoma (dated by TCRdb to about 2020). As for the study more broadly: Nivolumab dosing was 3 mg/kg intravenously every 2 weeks, continuing until either disease progression or unacceptable toxicity. The study used CyTOF and TCR beta sequencing to define a peripheral blood immune signature of response to PD-1 blockade in classical Hodgkin lymphoma.

With regard to this clone: The antigen it binds to is not known. Base qualities are missing; no much larger clone stands one base away.

CDR1 LNHDA and CDR2 SQIVND are derived from the germline V gene (reference sequence). The CDR3 sequence holds 13 residues, the cysteine and phenylalanine included. Kept here is only the CDR3 DNA, which spans 39 bases and is read in frame from base 1. Trimming takes 7 bases from V and 5 bases from J, and the germline ends sit 14 bases apart. The paper's findings and limits, for the study overall: Lower diversity was observed in patients in whom nivolumab was started less than 1 year after ASCT, and these patients were excluded from later analyses so that confounding by immune reconstitution would be avoided. Newly diagnosed patients were reported to have lower baseline TCR diversity than healthy donors, and relapsed/refractory patients were reported to have lower baseline TCR diversity still. The study was restricted to a single clinical trial cohort, and the causes of repertoire differences, possibly disease activity or prior therapy, were left undefined. Baseline diversity similar to that of newly diagnosed patients was observed in trial patients achieving complete response, whereas significantly lower diversity was observed in partial responders and progressors. By C4D1, a significant rise was seen in CD4+ TCR diversity but not in CD8+ TCR diversity (p=0.0027 vs p=0.16), and the rise was most apparent among complete responders (p=0.02).

The time point label corresponds to: cycle 4 day 1 (C4D1), after five to seven weeks of nivolumab. Relapse after autologous stem cell transplantation had occurred in all trial patients, and cohorts A, B and C were distinguished by prior brentuximab vedotin exposure. A Miltenyi CD4+ T cell isolation kit was used for magnetic negative selection to purify CD4+ T cells from thawed PBMCs. A total of roughly 57 patients with relapsed/refractory classical Hodgkin lymphoma made up the trial cohort, and each patient's best overall response was complete response, partial response or progressive disease. In the multi-cohort phase II CheckMate 205 trial, trial patients received single-agent nivolumab. An independent review committee assessed best overall response using the 2007 International Working Group response criteria. Trial PBMCs were collected just before the start of nivolumab (C1D1) and during therapy at cycle 2 day 1 and cycle 4 day 1. After peripheral blood was drawn into 8 mL Vacutainer Cell Preparation Tubes, PBMCs were isolated by centrifugation and then cryopreserved. Purified CD4+ and CD8+ fractions were prepared only for cases where an additional PBMC sample was available. Magnetically labelled cells were removed on LS columns in a quadroMACS separator, and the flow-through was retained as the purified fraction.

Genomic DNA was isolated using the Qiagen DNeasy kit from unsorted PBMCs as well as from negatively selected CD4+ and CD8+ fractions. TCR beta CDR3 regions were amplified by immunoSEQ multiplex PCR using primers annealing to V and J segments. A synthetic immune receptor repertoire was used to minimize amplification bias, and any remaining bias was removed computationally after sequencing. The authors' analysis ran thus. Custom Python scripts were used to quantify repertoire diversity as the Shannon entropy index. The unsorted, CD4+ and CD8+ repertoires were each analyzed separately, with the exception of combined analyses, where CD4+ and CD8+ sequences were merged in silico. Clonal expansion was defined as a frequency increase of at least 2-fold after treatment compared with C1D1, and clones undetected at baseline were assigned a pseudocount of 0.5. Clones with 0 or 1 copy at C1D1 were defined as singleton clones, while clones with 2 or more copies were defined as non-singleton clones. Clones expanded in unsorted samples were assigned a CD4+, CD8+ or unknown annotation through matching of protein sequences in sorted samples from the same patient. Wilcoxon tests on paired samples were used to test changes in diversity from C1D1 to C4D1. The clones in this table, taken by TCRdb from immuneACCESS, are in-frame only. Not every clone is retained; where verified, under half of the shortfall comes from an unresolved V gene, and the cause of the rest is unknown. The V and J calls and clone size were taken over from that table, and D and trimming were inferred from the DNA. A total of approximately 29,000 clones appear in this sample, roughly 80% of them only once. 0.55% to 0.7% of the sample rests with the top ten.

The TCR sequence derives from a human donor with classical Hodgkin lymphoma. The V gene is TRBV19 and the J gene is TRBJ1-2, with the D segment identity uncertain. The input for sequencing was CD4+ T cells from blood, taken before the fourth cycle of nivolumab. Read as DNA, the sequence is TGTGCCAGTAAGGAGGACCAGCCTTATGGCTACACCTTC. Its translation reads: CASKEDQPYGYTF. Supplemented by the reference TRBV19 and TRBJ1-2 proteins around the CDR3, the complete variable domain is DGGITQSPKYLFRKEGQNVTLSCEQNLNHDAMYWYRQDPGQGLRLIYYSQIVNDFQKGDIAEGYSVSREKKESFPLTVTSAQKNPTAFYLCASKEDQPYGYTFGSGTRLTVV.